Reported below is one TCR beta chain. This entry belongs to a study of CD4 T cells in relation to SARS-CoV-2 and coronaviruses. Profiling relied on immunoSEQ multiplex PCR, and the TCRdb table lists in-frame clones only, not all of them. The table shows about 65,000 clones, with over 80% occurring only once. Trimming removed 4 bases from V and 2 bases from J, with 17 bases in between. This CDR3 spans 16 amino acids. CDR1 and CDR2 from the germline V gene are MDHEN and SYDVKM. CD4+ T cells from unexposed donors were obtained before the COVID-19 pandemic (2011-2018). Sequencing input: memory CD4+ T cells from PBMCs. This chain joins TRBV28 and TRBJ1-1; tentatively, D is TRBD1 (6 bases). This TCR was sampled from a human donor in good health. CDR3 amino acids: CASSSTRPRGNTEAFF. Written as DNA, the CDR3 is TGTGCCAGCAGTTCAACAAGGCCCAGGGGCAACACTGAAGCTTTCTTT. Together with reference TRBV28 and TRBJ1-1, the CDR3 gives the full variable domain: DVKVTQSSRYLVKRTGEKVFLECVQDMDHENMFWYRQDPGLGLRLIYFSYDVKMKEKGDIPEGYSVSREKKERFSLILESASTNQTSMYLCASSSTRPRGNTEAFFGQGTRLTVV.